A single sample gave rise to the 13 T cell receptor beta chains below, sequenced in a study of T cells in Graves' hyperthyroidism and ophthalmopathy. The source material, RNA transcripts, was used to amplify TCR beta CDR3 regions. First-round RT-PCR targeting the TCR CDR3 was performed with the HTBI primer set. One entry per CDR3 protein results from TCRdb running MiXCR on the multiplex PCR reads. The sample has under 400,000 distinct CDR3 sequences, less than 15% seen once; the top ten hold 9.2%. What was sequenced was blood. Every receptor here comes from a woman aged 18-30 years with Graves' hyperthyroidism.

As for this clonotype: The junction and the germline gene differ at one end; a read error may be behind it. The genes are TRBV9 and TRBJ2-1; 10 bases align to TRBD2. Germline V lookup: CDR1 SGDLS, CDR2 YYNGEE. This CDR3 contains 17 residues. The CDR3 sequence is CASSVQFLAGVTNEQLF. In DNA, the CDR3 is TGTGCCAGCAGCGTACAGTTTCTAGCGGGAGTAACCAATGAGCAGCTCTTC.

The count of this clonotype is one. This chain joins TRBV30 and TRBJ2-2, with TRBD2 matching over 7 bases. The trim removed 0 bases at V and 3 bases at J, leaving 4 bases unmatched. Germline CDR1 GTSNPN, CDR2 SVGIG (reference sequence). This CDR3 has 15 amino acids. CDR3 sequence: CAWSVDAGDTGELFF. In DNA form, the CDR3 reads TGTGCCTGGAGTGTAGATGCGGGAGACACCGGGGAGCTGTTTTTT.

This clonotype appeared many times. The CDR3 sequence is CASSLRTGNYNEKLFF. The CDR3 coding sequence is TGTGCCAGCAGCTTAAGGACAGGGAACTATAATGAAAAACTGTTTTTT. The rearrangement joins TRBV7-9 to TRBJ1-4; 8 nucleotides match TRBD1. Trimming took 2 bases from V and 4 from J; bases not matched to a gene: 6. The CDR3 has 16 amino acids. The germline V gene encodes CDR1 SEHNR and CDR2 FQNEAQ (reference sequence).

This clonotype was detected many times. This chain joins TRBV7-3 and TRBJ2-1; 8 positions agree with TRBD2. J gave up 6 bases and V 1 base, and 14 bases lay outside the gene matches. CDR1 is SGHTA and CDR2 is FQGTGA in the germline V gene. There are 18 residues in the CDR3. For the CDR3, the DNA is TGTGCCAGCAGCTTAAGCCCGGCCGCGGGAGGCCATGGCAATGAGCAGTTCTTC. This sequence encodes CASSLSPAAGGHGNEQFF.

The rearrangement links TRBV6-1 to TRBJ2-7; D is unclear. Trimming pared 6 bases from V and 2 bases from J, leaving 14 bases between. The CDR3 is 14 residues long. Germline assignment: CDR1 MNHNS and CDR2 SASEGT. CDR3 residues: CASRLSGDAYEQYF. The CDR3 nucleotides are TGTGCCAGCAGATTATCAGGTGATGCCTACGAGCAGTACTTC.

This clonotype has ten or more counts. This sequence joins TRBV20-1 and TRBJ2-7; D is unresolved. CDR1 is DFQATT and CDR2 is SNEGSKA in the germline V gene (reference sequence). Trimming stripped 6 bases from V and 7 bases from J, with 10 bases between. There are 10 residues in the CDR3. DNA for the CDR3: TGCAGTGCAGAGAACCGTGAGCAGTACTTC. It specifies CSAENREQYF.

J is TRBJ1-2 and V is TRBV24-1; a weak D match, TRBD1 (5 bases). Germline CDR1 is KGHDR and CDR2 is SFDVKD. Trimming shortened V by 0 bases and J by 6 bases, and 7 bases separated the two germline ends. The CDR3 length is 13 residues. This CDR3 is CATSDLGGNGYTF. The CDR3 DNA follows: TGTGCCACCAGTGATTTGGGGGGGAATGGCTACACCTTC.

In this sample, this clonotype turned up a few times. The chain employs TRBV4-2 and TRBJ2-7; tentatively, D is TRBD2 (7 bases). This CDR3 contains 16 residues. V lost 0 bases and J lost 4, with 16 bases in between. The germline V gene has CDR1 LGHNA and CDR2 YNFKEQ. The CDR3 nucleotides are TGTGCCAGCAGCCAAGAGGGGGGGCTAGCAGAGTACGAGCAGTACTTC. Amino acids: CASSQEGGLAEYEQYF.

This clonotype came up many times. The CDR3 loop reads CASNPALGQPQHF. The CDR3 DNA reads as TGTGCCAGCAACCCCGCTTTAGGTCAGCCCCAGCATTTT. The V call is TRBV28, the J call TRBJ1-5; D is unresolved. Trimming pared 7 bases from V and 6 bases from J, leaving 13 bases between. Germline assignment: CDR1 MDHEN and CDR2 SYDVKM. The CDR3 is 13 residues long.

This clonotype has a count of ten or more. This chain joins TRBV20-1 and TRBJ1-2; D perhaps matches TRBD1 (6 bases). This CDR3 region has 11 residues. Germline V gene data show CDR1 as DFQATT and CDR2 as SNEGSKA (reference sequence). V was cut by 6 bases and J by 7 bases, with 12 bases left in between. The CDR3 is CSAQGMGGYTF. The DNA of the CDR3 is TGCAGTGCCCAGGGGATGGGTGGCTACACCTTC.

This clonotype was observed at least ten times. V and J are TRBV29-1 and TRBJ2-7, with D perhaps matching TRBD2 (5 bases). The CDR3 has 13 residues. The V and J ends lost 2 bases and 2 bases respectively, with 10 bases between them. Germline V gene lookup returns CDR1 SQVTM and CDR2 ANQGSEA. The CDR3 loop reads CSVEQDFTYEQYF. The DNA of the CDR3 is TGCAGCGTTGAACAGGACTTTACCTACGAGCAGTACTTC.

This clonotype was recorded many times. Written as DNA, the CDR3 is TGCAGTGGGGCGGAATCCTACGAGCAGTACTTC. This encodes CSGAESYEQYF. This chain joins TRBV20-1 and TRBJ2-7; the D is unclear. Between the trimmed V and J ends, which lost 7 bases and 1 base, there was a span of 8 bases. The CDR3 is 11 amino acids. Germline V gene sequence: CDR1 DFQATT, CDR2 SNEGSKA (reference sequence).

The chain carries TRBV7-2 and TRBJ2-6; D gene unclear. Trimming took off 3 bases at V and 1 base at J, with 13 bases between the two ends. CDR1 is SGHTA and CDR2 is FQGNSA in the germline V gene. The CDR3 totals 17 residues. Written as DNA, the CDR3 is TGTGCCAGCAGCTTGGCCAGCGCGACGTCTGGGGCCAACGTCCTGACTTTC. Translating it yields CASSLASATSGANVLTF.